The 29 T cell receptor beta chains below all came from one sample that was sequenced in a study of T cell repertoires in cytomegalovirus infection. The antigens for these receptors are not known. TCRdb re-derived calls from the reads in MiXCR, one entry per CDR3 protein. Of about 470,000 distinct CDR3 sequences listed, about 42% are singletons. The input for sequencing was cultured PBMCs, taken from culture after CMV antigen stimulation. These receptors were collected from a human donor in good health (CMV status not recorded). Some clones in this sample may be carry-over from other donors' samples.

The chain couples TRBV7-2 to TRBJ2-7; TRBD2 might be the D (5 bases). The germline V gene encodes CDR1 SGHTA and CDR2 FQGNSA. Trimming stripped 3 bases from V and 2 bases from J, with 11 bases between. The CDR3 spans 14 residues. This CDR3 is CASSFGVFPYEQYF. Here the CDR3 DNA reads TGTGCCAGCAGCTTCGGGGTTTTCCCCTACGAGCAGTACTTC.

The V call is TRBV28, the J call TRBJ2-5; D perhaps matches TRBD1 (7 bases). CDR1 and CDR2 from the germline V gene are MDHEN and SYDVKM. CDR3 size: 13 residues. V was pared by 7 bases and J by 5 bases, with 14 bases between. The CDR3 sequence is CASTQGGGETQYF. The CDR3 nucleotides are TGTGCCAGCACCCAGGGGGGTGGCGAGACCCAGTACTTC.

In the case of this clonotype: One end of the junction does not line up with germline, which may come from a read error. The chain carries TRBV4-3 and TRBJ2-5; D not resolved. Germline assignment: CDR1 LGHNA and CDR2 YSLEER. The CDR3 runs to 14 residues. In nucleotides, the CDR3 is TGCGCCAGCAGCCAAGATGCGGACCATGAGACCCAGTACTTC. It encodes CASSQDADHETQYF.

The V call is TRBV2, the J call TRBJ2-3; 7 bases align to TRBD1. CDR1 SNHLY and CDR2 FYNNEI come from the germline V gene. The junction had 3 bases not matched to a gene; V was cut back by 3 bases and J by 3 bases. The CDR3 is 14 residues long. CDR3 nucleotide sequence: TGTGCCAGCAGTGACGCCAGGGGGACAGATACGCAGTATTTT. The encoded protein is CASSDARGTDTQYF.

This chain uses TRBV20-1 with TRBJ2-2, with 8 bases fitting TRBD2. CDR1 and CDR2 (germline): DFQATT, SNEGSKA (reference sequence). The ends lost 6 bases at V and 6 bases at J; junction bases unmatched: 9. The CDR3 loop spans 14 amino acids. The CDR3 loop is CSARGSSGPGELFF. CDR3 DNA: TGCAGTGCCCGGGGGTCTAGCGGGCCCGGGGAGCTGTTTTTT.

CDR3 DNA sequence: TGTGCCAGCAGTTACCCTAAAGCGGGTCGGAGCGACGAGCAGTACTTC. Protein sequence: CASSYPKAGRSDEQYF. The chain is built from TRBV6-2 or TRBV6-3 and TRBJ2-7, with D possibly being TRBD2 (6 bases). V was clipped by 2 bases and J by 5 bases, with 19 bases between them. The V gene's germline CDR1 is MNHEY and CDR2 SVGEGT. The CDR3 extends over 16 amino acids.

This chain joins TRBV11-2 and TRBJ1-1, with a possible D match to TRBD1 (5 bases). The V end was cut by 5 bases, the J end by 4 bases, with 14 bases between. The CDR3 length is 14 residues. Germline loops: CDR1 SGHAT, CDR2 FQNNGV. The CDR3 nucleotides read TGTGCCAGCAGCCCAACGTCGGGACTCACTGAAGCTTTCTTT. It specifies CASSPTSGLTEAFF.

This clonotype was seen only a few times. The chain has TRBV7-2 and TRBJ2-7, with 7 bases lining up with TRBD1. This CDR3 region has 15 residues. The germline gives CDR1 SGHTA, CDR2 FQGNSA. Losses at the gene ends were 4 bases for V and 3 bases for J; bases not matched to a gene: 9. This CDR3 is CASSSRDRVGYEQYF. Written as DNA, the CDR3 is TGTGCCAGCAGCTCGAGAGACAGGGTGGGCTACGAGCAGTACTTC. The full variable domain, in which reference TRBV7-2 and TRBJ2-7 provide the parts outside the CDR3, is GAGVSQSPSNKVTEKGKDVELRCDPISGHTALYWYRQSLGQGLEFLIYFQGNSAPDKSGLPSDRFSAERTGGSVSTLTIQRTQQEDSAVYLCASSSRDRVGYEQYFGPGTRLTVT.

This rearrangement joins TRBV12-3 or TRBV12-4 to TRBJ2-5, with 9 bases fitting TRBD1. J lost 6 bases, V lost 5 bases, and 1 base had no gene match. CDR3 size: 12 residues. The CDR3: CASSGQGKTQYF. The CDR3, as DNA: TGTGCCAGCAGTGGACAGGGGAAGACCCAGTACTTC.

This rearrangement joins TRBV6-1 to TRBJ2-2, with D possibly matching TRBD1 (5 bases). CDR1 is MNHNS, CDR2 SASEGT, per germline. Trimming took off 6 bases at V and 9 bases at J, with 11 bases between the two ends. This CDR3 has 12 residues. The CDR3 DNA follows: TGTGCCAGCAGGGACATCGGCCGGGAGCTGTTTTTT. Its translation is CASRDIGRELFF.

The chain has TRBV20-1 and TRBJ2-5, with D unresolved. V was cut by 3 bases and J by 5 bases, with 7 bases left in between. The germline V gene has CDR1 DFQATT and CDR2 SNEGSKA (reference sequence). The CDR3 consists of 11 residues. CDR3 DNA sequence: TGCAGTGCTAGGAGGACGGAGACCCAGTACTTC. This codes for CSARRTETQYF.

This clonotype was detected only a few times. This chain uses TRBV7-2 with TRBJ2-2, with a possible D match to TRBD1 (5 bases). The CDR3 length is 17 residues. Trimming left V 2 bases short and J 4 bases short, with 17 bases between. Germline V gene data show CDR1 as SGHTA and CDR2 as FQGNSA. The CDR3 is CASSLFPLTEFTGELFF. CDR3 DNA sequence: TGTGCCAGCAGCTTATTCCCCCTGACAGAATTCACCGGGGAGCTGTTTTTT.

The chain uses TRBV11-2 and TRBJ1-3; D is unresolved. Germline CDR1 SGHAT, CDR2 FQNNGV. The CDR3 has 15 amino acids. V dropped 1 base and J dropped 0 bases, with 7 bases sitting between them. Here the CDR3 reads CASSLVSRSGNTIYF. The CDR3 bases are TGTGCCAGCAGCTTAGTTAGCCGCTCTGGAAACACCATATATTTT.

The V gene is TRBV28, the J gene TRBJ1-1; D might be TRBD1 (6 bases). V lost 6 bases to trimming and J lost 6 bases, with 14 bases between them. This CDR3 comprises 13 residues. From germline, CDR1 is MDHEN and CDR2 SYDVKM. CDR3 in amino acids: CASRGAVAPEAFF. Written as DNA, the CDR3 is TGTGCCAGCAGGGGGGCAGTGGCCCCTGAAGCTTTCTTT.

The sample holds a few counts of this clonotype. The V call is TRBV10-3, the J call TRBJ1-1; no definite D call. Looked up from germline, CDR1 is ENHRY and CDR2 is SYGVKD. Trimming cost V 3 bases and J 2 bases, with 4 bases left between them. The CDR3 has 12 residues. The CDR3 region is CAISDLNTEAFF. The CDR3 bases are TGTGCCATCAGTGATCTAAACACTGAAGCTTTCTTT.

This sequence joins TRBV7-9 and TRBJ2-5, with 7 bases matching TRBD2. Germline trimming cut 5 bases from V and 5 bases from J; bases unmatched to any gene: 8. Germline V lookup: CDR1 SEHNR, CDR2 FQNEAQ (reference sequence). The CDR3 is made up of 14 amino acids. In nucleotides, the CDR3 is TGTGCCAGCAGCCCCGGACTAGATGATGAGACCCAGTACTTC. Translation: CASSPGLDDETQYF.

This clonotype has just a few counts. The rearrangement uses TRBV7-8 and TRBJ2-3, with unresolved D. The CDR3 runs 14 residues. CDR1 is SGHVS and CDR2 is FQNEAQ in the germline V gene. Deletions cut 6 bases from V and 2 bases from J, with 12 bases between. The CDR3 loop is CASRRHKDTDTQYF. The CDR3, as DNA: TGTGCCAGCAGGAGGCATAAGGACACAGATACGCAGTATTTT.

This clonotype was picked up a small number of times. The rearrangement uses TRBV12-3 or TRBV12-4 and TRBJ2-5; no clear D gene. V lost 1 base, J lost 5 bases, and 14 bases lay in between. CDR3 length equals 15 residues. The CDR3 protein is CASSLGLTLLETQYF. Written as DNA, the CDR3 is TGTGCCAGCAGTTTAGGCCTAACGTTGCTGGAGACCCAGTACTTC.

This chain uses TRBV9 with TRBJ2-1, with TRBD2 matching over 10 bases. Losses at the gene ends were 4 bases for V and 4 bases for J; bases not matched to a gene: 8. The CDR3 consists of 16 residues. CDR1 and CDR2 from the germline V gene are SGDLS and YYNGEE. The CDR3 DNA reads TGTGCCAGCAGCCTAGAGGCTAGCGGGAGTTACAATGAGCAGTTCTTC. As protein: CASSLEASGSYNEQFF.

CDR3: CASGGLGAWNSPLHF. In DNA form, the CDR3 reads TGTGCTAGTGGCGGTCTGGGGGCTTGGAATTCACCCCTCCACTTT. The genes are TRBV12-5 and TRBJ1-6, with D possibly being TRBD1 (6 bases). Germline lookup yields CDR1 LGHNT and CDR2 FRNRAP. The V end was cut by 6 bases, the J end by 7 bases, with 16 bases between. The length of the CDR3 is 15 residues.

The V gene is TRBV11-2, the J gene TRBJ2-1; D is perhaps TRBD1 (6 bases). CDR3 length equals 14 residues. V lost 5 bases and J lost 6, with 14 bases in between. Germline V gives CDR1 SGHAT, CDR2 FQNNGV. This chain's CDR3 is CASSQDRFGNEQFF. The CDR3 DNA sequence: TGTGCCAGCAGCCAAGACAGGTTCGGCAATGAGCAGTTCTTC.

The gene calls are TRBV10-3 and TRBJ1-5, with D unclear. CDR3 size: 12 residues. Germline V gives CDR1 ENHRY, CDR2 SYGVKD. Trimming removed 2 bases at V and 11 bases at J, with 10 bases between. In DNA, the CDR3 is TGTGCCATCAGTGAGCCCCCTGGGGCCCAGCATTTT. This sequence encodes CAISEPPGAQHF.

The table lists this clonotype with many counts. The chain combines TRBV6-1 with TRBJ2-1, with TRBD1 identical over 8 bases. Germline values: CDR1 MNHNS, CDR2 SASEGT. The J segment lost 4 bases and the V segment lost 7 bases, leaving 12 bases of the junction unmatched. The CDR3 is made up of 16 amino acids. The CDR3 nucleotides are TGTGCCAGCACCCCAGTCCAGGGGGCCCTTTACAATGAGCAGTTCTTC. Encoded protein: CASTPVQGALYNEQFF.

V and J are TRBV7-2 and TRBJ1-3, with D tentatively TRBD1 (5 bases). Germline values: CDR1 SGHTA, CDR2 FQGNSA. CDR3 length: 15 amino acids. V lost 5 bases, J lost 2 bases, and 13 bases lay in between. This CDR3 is CASSATGTAGNTIYF. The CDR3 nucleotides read TGTGCCAGCAGCGCCACCGGGACCGCTGGAAACACCATATATTTT.

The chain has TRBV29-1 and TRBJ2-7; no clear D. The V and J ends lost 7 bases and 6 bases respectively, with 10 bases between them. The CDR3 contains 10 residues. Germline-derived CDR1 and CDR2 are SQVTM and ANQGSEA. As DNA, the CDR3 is TGCAGCGCCGCCGGCCCCGAGCAGTACTTC. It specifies CSAAGPEQYF.

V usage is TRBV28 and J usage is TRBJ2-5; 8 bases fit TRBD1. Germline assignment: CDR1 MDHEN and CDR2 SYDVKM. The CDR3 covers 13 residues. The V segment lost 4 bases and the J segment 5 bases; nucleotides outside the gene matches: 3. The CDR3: CASSSGQAETQYF. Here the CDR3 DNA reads TGTGCCAGCAGTTCGGGACAGGCGGAGACCCAGTACTTC. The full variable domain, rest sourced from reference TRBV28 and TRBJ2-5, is DVKVTQSSRYLVKRTGEKVFLECVQDMDHENMFWYRQDPGLGLRLIYFSYDVKMKEKGDIPEGYSVSREKKERFSLILESASTNQTSMYLCASSSGQAETQYFGPGTRLLVL.

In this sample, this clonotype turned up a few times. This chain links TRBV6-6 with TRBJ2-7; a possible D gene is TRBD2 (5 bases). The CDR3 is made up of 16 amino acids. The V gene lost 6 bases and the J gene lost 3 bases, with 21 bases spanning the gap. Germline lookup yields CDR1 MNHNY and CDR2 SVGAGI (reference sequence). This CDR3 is CASSSSGAEDYYEQYF. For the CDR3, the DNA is TGTGCCAGCAGCTCTAGTGGAGCGGAGGATTACTACGAGCAGTACTTC.

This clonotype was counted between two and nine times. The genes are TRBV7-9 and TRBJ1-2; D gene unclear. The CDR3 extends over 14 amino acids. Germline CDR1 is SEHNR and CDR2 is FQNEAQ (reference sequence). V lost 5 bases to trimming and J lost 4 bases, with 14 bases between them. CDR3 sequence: CASSREREGYGYTF. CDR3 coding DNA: TGTGCCAGCAGCCGGGAACGGGAAGGCTATGGCTACACCTTC.

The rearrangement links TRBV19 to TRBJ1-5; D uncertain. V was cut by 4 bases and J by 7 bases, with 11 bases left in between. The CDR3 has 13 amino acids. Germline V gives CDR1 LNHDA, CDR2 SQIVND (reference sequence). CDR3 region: CASSRDLEQPQHF. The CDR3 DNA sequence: TGTGCCAGTAGTAGAGACTTAGAGCAGCCCCAGCATTTT.